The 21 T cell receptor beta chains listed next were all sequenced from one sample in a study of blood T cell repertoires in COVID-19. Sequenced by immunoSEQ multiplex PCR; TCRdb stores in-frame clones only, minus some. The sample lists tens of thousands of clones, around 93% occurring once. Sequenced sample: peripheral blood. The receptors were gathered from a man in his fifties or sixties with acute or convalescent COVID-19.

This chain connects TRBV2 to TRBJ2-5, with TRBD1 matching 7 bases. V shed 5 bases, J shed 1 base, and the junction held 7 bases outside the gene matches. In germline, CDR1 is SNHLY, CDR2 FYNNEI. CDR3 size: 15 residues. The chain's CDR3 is CASSPLTGSQETQYF. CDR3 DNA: TGTGCCAGCAGTCCCTTGACAGGGAGCCAAGAGACCCAGTACTTC.

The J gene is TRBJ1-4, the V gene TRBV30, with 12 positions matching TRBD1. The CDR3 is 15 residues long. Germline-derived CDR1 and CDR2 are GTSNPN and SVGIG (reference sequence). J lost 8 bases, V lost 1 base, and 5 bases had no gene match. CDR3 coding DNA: TGTGCCTGGAGTGATGGGACAGGGGGCAAGGAAAAACTGTTTTTT. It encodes CAWSDGTGGKEKLFF.

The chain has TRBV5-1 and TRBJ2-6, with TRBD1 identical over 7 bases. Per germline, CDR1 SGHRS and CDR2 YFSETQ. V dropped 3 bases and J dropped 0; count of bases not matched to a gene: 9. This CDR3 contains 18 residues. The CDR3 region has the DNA TGCGCCAGCAGCTCGAACGACAGGGAGCTCTCTGGGGCCAACGTCCTGACTTTC. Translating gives CASSSNDRELSGANVLTF.

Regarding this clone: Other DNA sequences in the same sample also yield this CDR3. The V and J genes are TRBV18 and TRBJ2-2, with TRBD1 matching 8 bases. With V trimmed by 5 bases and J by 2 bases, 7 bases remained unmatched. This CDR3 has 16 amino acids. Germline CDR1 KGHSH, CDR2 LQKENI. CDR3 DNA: TGTGCCAGCTCATCCTCAGGGGGCAGTAACACCGGGGAGCTGTTTTTT. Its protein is CASSSSGGSNTGELFF.

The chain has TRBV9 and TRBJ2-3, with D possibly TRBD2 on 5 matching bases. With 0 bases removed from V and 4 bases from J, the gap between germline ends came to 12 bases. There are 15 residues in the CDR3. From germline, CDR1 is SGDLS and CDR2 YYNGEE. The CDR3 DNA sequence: TGTGCCAGCAGCGTAGCGGCTAGCAATCCAGATACGCAGTATTTT. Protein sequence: CASSVAASNPDTQYF.

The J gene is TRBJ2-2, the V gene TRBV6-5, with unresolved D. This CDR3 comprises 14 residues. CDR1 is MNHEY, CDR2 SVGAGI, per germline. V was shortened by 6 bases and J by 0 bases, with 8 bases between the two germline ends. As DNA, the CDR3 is TGTGCCAGCAGACCATACTCGAACACCGGGGAGCTGTTTTTT. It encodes CASRPYSNTGELFF.

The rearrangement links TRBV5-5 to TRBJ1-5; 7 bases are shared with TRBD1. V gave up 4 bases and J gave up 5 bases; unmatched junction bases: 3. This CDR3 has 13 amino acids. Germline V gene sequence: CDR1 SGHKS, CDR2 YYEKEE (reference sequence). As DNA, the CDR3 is TGTGCCAGCAGCCGACAGGGCGATCAGCCCCAGCATTTT. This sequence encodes CASSRQGDQPQHF. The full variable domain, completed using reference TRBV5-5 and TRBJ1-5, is DAGVTQSPTHLIKTRGQQVTLRCSPISGHKSVSWYQQVLGQGPQFIFQYYEKEERGRGNFPDRFSARQFPNYSSELNVNALLLGDSALYLCASSRQGDQPQHFGDGTRLSIL.

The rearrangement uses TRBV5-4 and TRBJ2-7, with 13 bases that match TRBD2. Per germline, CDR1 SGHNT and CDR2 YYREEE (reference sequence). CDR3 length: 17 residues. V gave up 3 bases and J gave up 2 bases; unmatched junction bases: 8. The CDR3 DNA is TGTGCCAGCAGCTCAGGACTAGCGGGGGCCCCAACCTACGAGCAGTACTTC. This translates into CASSSGLAGAPTYEQYF. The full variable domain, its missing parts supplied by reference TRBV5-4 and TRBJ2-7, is ETGVTQSPTHLIKTRGQQVTLRCSSQSGHNTVSWYQQALGQGPQFIFQYYREEENGRGNFPPRFSGLQFPNYSSELNVNALELDDSALYLCASSSGLAGAPTYEQYFGPGTRLTVT.

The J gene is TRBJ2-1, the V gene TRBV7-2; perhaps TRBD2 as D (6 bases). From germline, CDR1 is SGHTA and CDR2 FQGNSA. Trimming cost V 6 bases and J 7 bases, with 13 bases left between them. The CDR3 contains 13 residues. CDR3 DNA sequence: TGTGCCAGCAGTTCCTCCGGGGGTAATGAGCAGTTCTTC. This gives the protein CASSSSGGNEQFF.

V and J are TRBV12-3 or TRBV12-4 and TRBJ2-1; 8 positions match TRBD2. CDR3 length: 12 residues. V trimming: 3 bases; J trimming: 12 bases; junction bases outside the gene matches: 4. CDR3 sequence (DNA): TGTGCCAGCAGTTTCCAGCGGGGGCCGCAGTTCTTC. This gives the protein CASSFQRGPQFF.

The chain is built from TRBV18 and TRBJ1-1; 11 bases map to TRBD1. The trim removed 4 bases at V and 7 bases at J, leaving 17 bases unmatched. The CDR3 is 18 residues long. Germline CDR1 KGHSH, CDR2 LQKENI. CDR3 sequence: CASSLGQGAARSVSEAFF. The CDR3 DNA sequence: TGTGCCAGCTCACTCGGACAGGGGGCCGCTCGGTCGGTGAGTGAAGCTTTCTTT.

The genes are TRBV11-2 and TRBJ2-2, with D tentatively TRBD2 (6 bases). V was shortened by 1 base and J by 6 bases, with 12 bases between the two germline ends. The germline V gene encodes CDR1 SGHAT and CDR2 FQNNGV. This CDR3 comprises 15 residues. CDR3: CASSLVFGGAGELFF. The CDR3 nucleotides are TGTGCCAGCAGCTTAGTCTTCGGGGGTGCCGGGGAGCTGTTTTTT.

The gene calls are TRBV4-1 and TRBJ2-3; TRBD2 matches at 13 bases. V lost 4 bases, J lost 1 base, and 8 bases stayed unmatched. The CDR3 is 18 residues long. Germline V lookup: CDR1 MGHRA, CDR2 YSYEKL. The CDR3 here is CASSRGLAGVIRTDTQYF. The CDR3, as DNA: TGCGCCAGCAGCCGTGGACTAGCGGGGGTTATCCGCACAGATACGCAGTATTTT.

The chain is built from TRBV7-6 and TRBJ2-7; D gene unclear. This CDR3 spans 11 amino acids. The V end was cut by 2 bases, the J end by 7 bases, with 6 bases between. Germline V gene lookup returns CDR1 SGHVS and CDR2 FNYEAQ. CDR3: CASSLLSEQYF. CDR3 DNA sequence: TGTGCCAGCAGCTTACTAAGTGAGCAGTACTTC.

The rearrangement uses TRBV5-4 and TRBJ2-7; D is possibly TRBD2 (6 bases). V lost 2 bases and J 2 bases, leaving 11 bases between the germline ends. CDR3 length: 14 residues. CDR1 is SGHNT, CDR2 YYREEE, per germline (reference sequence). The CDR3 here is CASSFGSTTYEQYF. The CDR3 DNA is TGTGCCAGCAGCTTCGGGAGTACAACCTACGAGCAGTACTTC.

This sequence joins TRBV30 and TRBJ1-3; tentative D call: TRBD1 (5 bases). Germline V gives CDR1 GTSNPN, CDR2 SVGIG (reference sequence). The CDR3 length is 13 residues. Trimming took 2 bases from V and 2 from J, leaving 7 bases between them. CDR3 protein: CAWSKGPGNTIYF. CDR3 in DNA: TGTGCCTGGAGTAAGGGGCCTGGAAACACCATATATTTT.

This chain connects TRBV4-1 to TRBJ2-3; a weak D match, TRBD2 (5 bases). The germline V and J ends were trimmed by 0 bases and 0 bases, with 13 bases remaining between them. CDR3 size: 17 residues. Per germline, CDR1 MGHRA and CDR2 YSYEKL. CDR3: CASSQDWRAPSTDTQYF. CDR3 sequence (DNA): TGCGCCAGCAGCCAAGATTGGCGGGCGCCTAGCACAGATACGCAGTATTTT.

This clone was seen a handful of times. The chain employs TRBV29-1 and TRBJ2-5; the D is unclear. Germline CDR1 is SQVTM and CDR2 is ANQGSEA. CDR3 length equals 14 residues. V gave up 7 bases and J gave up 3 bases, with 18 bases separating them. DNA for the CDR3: TGCAGCGCATCACTGGTGGCCCTAGAAGAGACCCAGTACTTC. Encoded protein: CSASLVALEETQYF.

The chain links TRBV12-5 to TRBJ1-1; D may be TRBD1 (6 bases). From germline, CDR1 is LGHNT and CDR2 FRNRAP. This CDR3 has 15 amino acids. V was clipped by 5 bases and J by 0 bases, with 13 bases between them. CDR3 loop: CASGRQTGMNTEAFF. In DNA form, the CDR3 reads TGTGCTAGTGGTCGACAGACAGGCATGAACACTGAAGCTTTCTTT.

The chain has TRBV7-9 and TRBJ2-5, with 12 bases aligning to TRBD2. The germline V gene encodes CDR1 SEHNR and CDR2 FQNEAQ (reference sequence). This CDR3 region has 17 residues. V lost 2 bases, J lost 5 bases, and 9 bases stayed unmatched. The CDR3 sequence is CASSLLAGGRSPETQYF. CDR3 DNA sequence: TGTGCCAGCAGCTTACTAGCGGGGGGGCGCAGCCCGGAGACCCAGTACTTC. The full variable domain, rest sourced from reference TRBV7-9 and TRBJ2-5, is DTGVSQNPRHKITKRGQNVTFRCDPISEHNRLYWYRQTLGQGPEFLTYFQNEAQLEKSRLLSDRFSAERPKGSFSTLEIQRTEQGDSAMYLCASSLLAGGRSPETQYFGPGTRLLVL.

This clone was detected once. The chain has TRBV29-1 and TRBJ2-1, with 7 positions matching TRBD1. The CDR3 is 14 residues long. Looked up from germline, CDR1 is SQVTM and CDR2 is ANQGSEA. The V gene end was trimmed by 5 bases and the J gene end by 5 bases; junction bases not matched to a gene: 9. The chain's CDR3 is CSVYRDSPNNEQFF. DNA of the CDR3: TGCAGCGTTTACCGGGACAGTCCGAACAATGAGCAGTTCTTC.